The T cell receptor (beta chain) described here comes from a study of graft-versus-host responses after intestinal transplantation. The length of the CDR3 is 15 residues. Germline V gene lookup returns CDR1 MNHEY and CDR2 SMNVEV (reference sequence). The V end lost 1 base, the J end lost 1 base, and 8 bases lay between the germline ends. Roughly 200,000 CFSE-labeled responder cells were plated with roughly 200,000 irradiated, violet-dye-labeled stimulator cells. Repertoires were generated with immunoSEQ multiplex PCR, while TCRdb's copy carries only in-frame clones and drops some. The table shows around 20,000 clones, with about a third occurring only once. This clone was seen a handful of times.

The sequencing here drew on alloreactive CD8+ T cells from a mixed lymphocyte reaction culture, taken before intestinal transplant. Stated subset: CFSE-low proliferating T cells sorted from roughly six-day pre-transplant mixed lymphocyte reaction (GvH or HvG direction). The V and J genes are TRBV27 and TRBJ2-1, with TRBD2 as a possible D gene (5 bases). The origin of this receptor is a human patient who received an intestinal transplant. CDR3 region: CASSLYGISYNEQFF. The CDR3 DNA follows: TGTGCCAGCAGTTTATACGGGATATCCTACAATGAGCAGTTCTTC.